This T cell receptor (beta chain) derives from a study of cytomegalovirus exposure and HLA in healthy donors (TCRdb year 2017). In the study overall: An earlier analysis of 550 to 700 of the donors reported about 250 Gb of sequence data and roughly 100 million unique TCR beta sequences from about 179 million T cells. A later analysis re-analyzed previously published TCR beta repertoires from approximately 700 donors and added high-resolution HLA genotyping to study TCR occurrence patterns. The later analysis used no new phenotypic data to find candidate immune exposures, relying instead on TCR beta sequences and their occurrence across donors. A later genetic analysis used genome-wide SNP genotypes for about 65% of the roughly 670 donors, treating that subset as a discovery cohort. Alongside the repertoire data, information on donor age, sex, ethnicity and CMV serostatus was compiled. Every discovery cohort repertoire had been produced on one sequencing platform. To decide whether each TCR beta V gene segment behaved as functional or pseudogenic, an earlier analysis of nearly 600 of the donors relied on high-throughput TCR beta sequencing. The number of typed donors differed by locus: 629-630 for A, B, C, DRB1 and DQB1; roughly 510 for DQA1; over 600 for DPA1; and 450 to 480 for DPB1. To predict cytomegalovirus infection status, the study brought together high-throughput TCR immunosequencing, statistical association of individual TCRs with disease status, and machine learning. An early release that covered roughly 600 HLA-typed donors contained approximately 300 gigabases of sequencing data and tens of millions of unique TCR sequences. A handful of DR-DQ haplotypes were handled as single units for association and clustering because linkage in the cohort was strong. Of the 350 to 450 genotyped donors, about 84% fell in the genetic ancestry cluster associated with self-reported Caucasian donors. The T cell repertoires of roughly 660 subjects were profiled by immunosequencing and related to cytomegalovirus serostatus. On average, about 200,000 unique TCR beta nucleotide sequences were sequenced per donor among roughly 430 genotyped donors of the cohort, with 15% to 20% of those sequences being non-productive. Besides the first cohort of 550 to 750 subjects, a separate validation cohort made up of roughly 130 different subjects was used. The aim of the study was to test whether cataloging public T cell receptors could identify signatures of past pathogen exposure. HLA typing covered class I and class II loci at four-digit resolution.

The library was built by means of the immunoSEQ multiplex PCR assay. The multiplex PCR relied on a mix of 60 forward primers for TCR Vbeta segments and 13 reverse primers for TCR Jbeta segments. The CDR3 region of rearranged TCR beta genes was amplified from genomic DNA by a multiplex PCR assay. The amplified TCR beta libraries were sequenced on the Illumina HiSeq System as 87-base-pair reads. Per the source publication's procedure: In a later analysis, approximately 74 million unique TCR beta chains were counted across the 500 to 700 repertoires, and around 10 million of these chains were shared by at least two donors. Raw reads were error-corrected and collapsed into unique sequences by a nearest-neighbor algorithm in which closely related sequences were merged to remove PCR and sequencing errors. CDR3 sequences were aligned to IMGT reference sequences to assign V, D and J gene segments. For a sequence to be retained, a match of at least six nucleotides was required to both a V gene segment and a J gene segment. Rearrangements were classified as productive when the CDR3 lacked stop codons and remained in frame with V and J, and all other rearrangements were classified as non-productive. CDR3 was defined according to IMGT convention as the region running from the second conserved V-encoded cysteine to the conserved J-encoded phenylalanine. In an earlier analysis of more than 550 of the donors, sequences lacking an unambiguous match to a single V gene segment were excluded. In an earlier analysis of several hundred of the donors, V segments were called functional above 56.7% productive rearrangements and were called segregating when the between-donor standard deviation exceeded 5%. A statistical classification framework was developed to diagnose cytomegalovirus status using the catalog of TCR beta chain sequences. V and J gene assignment, in a later analysis, came from comparing TCR nucleotide sequences with IMGT/GENE-DB human TR gene sequences. In a later analysis, CDR3 sequences and most-parsimonious VDJ recombination scenarios were assigned using the TCRdist pipeline. A later analysis defined each TCR beta chain by its CDR3 amino acid sequence plus V-gene family, and excluded reads lacking a unique V-gene family. A later analysis removed roughly 590 highly shared, low-generation-probability nucleotide sequences to deal with suspected cross-contamination and a sequencing artifact. In a later analysis, a clonal expansion index was calculated for each public chain from normalized within-repertoire ranks of inferred template counts. In a later analysis, generation probabilities were computed using a VDJ recombination model fitted to out-of-frame rearrangements, and the results were checked against IGoR. Hypergeometric tests were used in a later analysis to score TCR-TCR, TCR-HLA and TCR-CMV co-occurrence, with a repertoire-size bias correction applied to the TCR pairs. False discovery rates were estimated in a later analysis by permuting HLA or CMV assignments 20 times. A later analysis grouped co-occurring TCRs with DBSCAN, adding TCRdist sequence similarity when clustering within HLA-allele-positive subsets. Co-occurrence clustering excluded repertoires with fewer than 30,000 or more than 120,000 public chains, plus five with anomalous nucleotide sharing. This immuneACCESS table, as held by TCRdb, lists in-frame sequences with V and J called but not all clones. Of the missing ones, under half trace to an unresolved V gene in checked studies; the others have no known cause. V and J calls and clone size are given by that table; D and trimming were obtained from the DNA. The table for this sample shows some 82,000 clones. Around 1.2% of the sample rests with the top ten.

The cohort comprised 550 to 700 healthy bone marrow donors. At the time of sampling, all cohort members were nominally healthy, though unrecorded immune exposures were likely present. The donor was CMV seronegative and belonged to the group of 320 or so seronegative cohort members. A peripheral blood sample was collected from each donor, and TCR beta sequencing was performed on peripheral blood mononuclear cells. Genomic DNA extraction from the blood cell samples was performed with the Qiagen DNeasy Blood Extraction Kit. Remarks on this clone: No cognate antigen has been identified for it.

The germline V gene encodes CDR1 MNHEY and CDR2 SMNVEV (reference sequence). Including the terminal cysteine and phenylalanine, the CDR3 comprises 12 residues. Only the CDR3 DNA is retained, 36 bases long and in frame from the first base. Trimming at the junction amounts to 4 bases on V and 5 bases on J, and the germline ends lie 9 bases apart. Study-level results and caveats: CMV serostatus was the only immune exposure information available for the cohort. The sequencing pipeline was judged likely to have produced a cluster of highly shared sequence variants as a technical artifact. Because HLA typing was missing for some donors at each locus, association tests included only the typed subset. Correlated functional status among segregating V segments might be attributable to linkage disequilibrium, but an unknown experimental factor could not be ruled out. When HLA alleles, especially DR and DQ, strongly co-occurred, attributing TCR associations to individual alleles was difficult. The authors suggested that the approach could potentially be generalized to other disease states and immunological phenotypes. Some IMGT-functional V segments, including TRBV6-2 and TRBV6-3, could not be distinguished by the 87-base-pair reads and were therefore excluded. The presence/absence analyses assumed that sequencing depth was roughly uniform across donors, and that assumption may not be true. The classifier was reported to diagnose cytomegalovirus status with high specificity and sensitivity in both the original cohort and the validation cohort. In a later genetic analysis, a missense DCLRE1C variant was associated with V-gene and J-gene trimming of TCR beta chains, and the association was replicated in an independent cohort. In vitro tests confirmed that a few of the cytomegalovirus-associated TCR beta chains recognize cytomegalovirus antigens. A further reported finding was that TCR beta sequences accurately predicted the HLA-A and HLA-B alleles for most subjects in the first cohort. Compared with equally common non-associated chains, HLA-associated TCR beta chains in a later analysis were more clonally expanded and had lower generation probabilities. Most TCR sequences were seen in very few donors, while some public TCRs were found in many individuals. A later analysis reported that several top co-occurrence clusters appeared linked to parvovirus B19, influenza, CMV and Epstein-Barr virus. According to a later genetic analysis, donors in an Asian-associated ancestry cluster had fewer N-insertions in productive TCRs than the approximately 610-donor mean. Because counts were too low, roughly 16 rarely observed V segments, including chromosome 9 orphons, were excluded from the earlier analysis of under 650 of the donors. Only TCR beta chains were sequenced in this cohort, and the absence of alpha or paired-chain data limited detectable features. According to a later analysis, TCR association rates differed among HLA loci, with DRB1 alleles showing the most associated TCRs and HLA-C alleles showing the fewest. The study gave a list of 150 to 200 TCR beta chains associated with cytomegalovirus. In a later analysis, most CMV-associated TCR beta chains were found to appear HLA-restricted, with HLA associations seemingly driven largely by CMV exposure. Specific HLA alleles were associated with some 15,000 TCR beta sequences at a false discovery rate of 0.05 in a later analysis. In an earlier analysis of about 540 of the donors, most TCR beta V segments were observed in productive rearrangements about 87% or about 30% of the time, broadly matching IMGT annotations.

The sample taken for sequencing was PBMCs. The chain uses TRBV27 and TRBJ2-7; the D gene is possibly TRBD1, with 5 bases matching. The receptor's source is a woman aged 25 to 39 in good health and CMV-seronegative. The DNA sequence reads TGTGCCAGCAGTTCCAGGGATCACGAGCAGTACTTC. This sequence encodes CASSSRDHEQYF.